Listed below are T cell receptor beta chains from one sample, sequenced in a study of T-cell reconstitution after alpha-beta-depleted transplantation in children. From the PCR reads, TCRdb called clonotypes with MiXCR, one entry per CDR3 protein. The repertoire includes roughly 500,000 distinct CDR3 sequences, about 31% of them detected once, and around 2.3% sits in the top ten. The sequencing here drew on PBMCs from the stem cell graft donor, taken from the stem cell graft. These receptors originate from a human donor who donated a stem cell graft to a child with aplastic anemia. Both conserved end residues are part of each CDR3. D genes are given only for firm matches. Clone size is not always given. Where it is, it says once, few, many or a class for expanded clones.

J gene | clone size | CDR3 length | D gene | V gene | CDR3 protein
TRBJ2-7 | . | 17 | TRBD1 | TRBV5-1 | CASSPEKGQGPSYEQYF
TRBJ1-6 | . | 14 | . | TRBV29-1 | CSASDSSYNSPLHF
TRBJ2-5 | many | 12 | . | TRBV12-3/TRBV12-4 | CASSLRGETQYF
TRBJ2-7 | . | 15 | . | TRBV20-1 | CSAARNGANPGEQYF
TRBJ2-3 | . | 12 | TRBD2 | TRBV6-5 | CATTSGTDTQYF
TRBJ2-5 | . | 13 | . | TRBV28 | CASTWDGGETQYF
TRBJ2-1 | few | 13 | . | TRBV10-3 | CAISESTGREQFF
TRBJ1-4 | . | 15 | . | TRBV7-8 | CASSLVGLQNEKLFF
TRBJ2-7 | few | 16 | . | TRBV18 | CASSPGGGSSSYEQYF
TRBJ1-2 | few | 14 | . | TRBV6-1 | CASSEVEGAHGYTF